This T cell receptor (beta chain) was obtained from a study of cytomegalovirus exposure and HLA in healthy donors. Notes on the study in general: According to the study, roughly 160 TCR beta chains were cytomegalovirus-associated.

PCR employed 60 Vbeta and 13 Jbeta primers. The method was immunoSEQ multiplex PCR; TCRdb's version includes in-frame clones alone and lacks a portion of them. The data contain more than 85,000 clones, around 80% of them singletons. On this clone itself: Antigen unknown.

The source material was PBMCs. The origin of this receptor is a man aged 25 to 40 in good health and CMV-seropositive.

CDR3 amino acids: CASSYRQGSGELFF. The CDR3 DNA reads TGTGCCAGCAGCTATCGACAGGGTTCCGGGGAGCTGTTTTTT. The V gene is TRBV7-9, the J gene TRBJ2-2, with TRBD1 identical over 7 bases. The ends lost 4 bases at V and 6 bases at J; junction bases unmatched: 5. The CDR3 covers 14 residues. Germline V gene sequence: CDR1 SEHNR, CDR2 FQNEAQ (reference sequence).